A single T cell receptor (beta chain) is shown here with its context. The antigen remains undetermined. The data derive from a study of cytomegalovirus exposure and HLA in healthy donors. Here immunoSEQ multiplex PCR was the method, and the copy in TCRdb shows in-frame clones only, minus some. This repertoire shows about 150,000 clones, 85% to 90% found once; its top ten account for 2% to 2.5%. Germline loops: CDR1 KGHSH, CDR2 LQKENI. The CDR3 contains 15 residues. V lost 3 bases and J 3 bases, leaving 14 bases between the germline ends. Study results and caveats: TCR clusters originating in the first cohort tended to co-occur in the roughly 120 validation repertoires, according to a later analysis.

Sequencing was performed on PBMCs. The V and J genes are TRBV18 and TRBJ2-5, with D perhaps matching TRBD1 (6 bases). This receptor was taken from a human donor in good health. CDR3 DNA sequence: TGTGCCAGCTCACCCGTCGTACAGGGAGAAGAGACCCAGTACTTC. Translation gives CASSPVVQGEETQYF.